These 3 T cell receptor beta chains were all obtained from the same sample, sequenced in a study of OX40 agonist ivuxolimab in advanced cancers. Repertoires were generated with immunoSEQ multiplex PCR, while TCRdb's copy carries only in-frame clones and drops some. The sample holds some 54,000 clones; approximately 84% are singletons and the top ten take 0.95% to 1.5%. The material sequenced was CD4+ or CD8+ T cells sorted from blood, taken in a trial of the OX40 agonist ivuxolimab. The receptors come from an adult with an advanced solid tumor such as melanoma, head and neck, liver or kidney cancer.

This clone has a single count. The rearrangement links TRBV5-1 to TRBJ2-1; 10 bases are a match to TRBD2. The V and J ends lost 6 bases and 2 bases, in that order; junction bases with no gene match: 5. Germline lookup yields CDR1 SGHRS and CDR2 YFSETQ. This CDR3 contains 15 residues. CDR3: CASTLTSGPYNEQFF. CDR3 coding DNA: TGCGCCAGCACCCTGACTAGCGGGCCCTACAATGAGCAGTTCTTC.

The V gene is TRBV23-1, the J gene TRBJ2-3; D is ambiguous. TRBV23-1 qualifies as an ORF whose function is uncertain. V was pared by 3 bases and J by 0 bases, with 10 bases between. This CDR3 region has 15 residues. CDR3 in amino acids: CASSQREYSTDTQYF. The CDR3, as DNA: TGCGCCAGCAGTCAGCGAGAATACAGCACAGATACGCAGTATTTT.

The chain uses TRBV30 and TRBJ2-7; D is ambiguous. Trimming removed 4 bases at V and 1 base at J, with 14 bases between. Germline values: CDR1 GTSNPN, CDR2 SVGIG (reference sequence). The length of the CDR3 is 14 residues. In DNA form, the CDR3 reads TGTGCCTGGACTGAAAGGGCTTTTTCCTACGAGCAGTACTTC. It specifies CAWTERAFSYEQYF.